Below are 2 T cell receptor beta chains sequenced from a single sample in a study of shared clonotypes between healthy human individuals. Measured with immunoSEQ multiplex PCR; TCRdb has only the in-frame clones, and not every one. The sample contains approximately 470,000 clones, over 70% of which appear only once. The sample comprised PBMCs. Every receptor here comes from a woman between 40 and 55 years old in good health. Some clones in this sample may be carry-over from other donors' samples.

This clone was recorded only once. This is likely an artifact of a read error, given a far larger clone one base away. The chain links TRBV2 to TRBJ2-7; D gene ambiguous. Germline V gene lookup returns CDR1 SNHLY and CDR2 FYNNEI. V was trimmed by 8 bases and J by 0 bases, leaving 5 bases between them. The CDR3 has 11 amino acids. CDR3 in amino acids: CASGNSYEQYF. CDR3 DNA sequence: TGTGCCAGCGGCAACTCCTACGAGCAGTACTTC.

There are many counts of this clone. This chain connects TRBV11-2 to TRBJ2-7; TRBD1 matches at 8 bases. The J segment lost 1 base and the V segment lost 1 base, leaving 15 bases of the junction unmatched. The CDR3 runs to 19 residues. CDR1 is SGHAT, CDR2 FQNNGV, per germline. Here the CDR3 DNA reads TGTGCCAGCAGCTTAGCGGTGAGAACAGGGGGACTGGGGTCCTACGAGCAGTACTTC. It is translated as CASSLAVRTGGLGSYEQYF.